This TCR beta chain was recorded in a study of T cell changes during pregnancy in multiple sclerosis. This clone occurred once. Sequenced by immunoSEQ multiplex PCR; TCRdb stores in-frame clones only, minus some. In the table there are approximately 70,000 clones, 80% to 95% of which are singletons. The V end was cut by 4 bases, the J end by 8 bases, with 10 bases between. CDR3 length: 13 residues. Germline-derived CDR1 and CDR2 are SGHNT and YYREEE (reference sequence). The clonotype comes from a female donor with multiple sclerosis, enrolled in a pregnancy study. This specimen was peripheral blood, taken in the second trimester of pregnancy. The rearrangement joins TRBV5-4 to TRBJ1-6; D might be TRBD1 (6 bases). The CDR3 protein is CASSRDTYSPLHF. The DNA for the CDR3 is TGTGCCAGCAGCCGGGACACTTATTCACCCCTCCACTTT.